This T cell receptor beta chain stems from a study of blood T cell repertoires in COVID-19. Study as a whole: COVID-19 samples from acute and convalescent phases originated in the United States, Italy and Spain. Nucleic acid was either cDNA or gDNA, and it came from T cells, B-cell-depleted T cells, or PBMCs.

Germline-derived CDR1 and CDR2 are MGHRA and YSYEKL. J lost 3 bases, V lost 3 bases, and 2 bases had no gene match. This CDR3 contains 15 residues. Clones were sequenced by immunoSEQ multiplex PCR, and TCRdb holds only the in-frame ones, with some missing. The sample yields 90,000 to 120,000 clones, approximately 88% seen once. The specimen sequenced was peripheral blood. The rearrangement links TRBV4-1 to TRBJ1-4, with TRBD1 matching 9 bases. This TCR was sampled from a human donor in a cohort sampled during active COVID-19. In DNA form, the CDR3 reads TGCGCCAGCAGCCAGAGGACAGGGGCTAATGAAAAACTGTTTTTT. This encodes CASSQRTGANEKLFF.